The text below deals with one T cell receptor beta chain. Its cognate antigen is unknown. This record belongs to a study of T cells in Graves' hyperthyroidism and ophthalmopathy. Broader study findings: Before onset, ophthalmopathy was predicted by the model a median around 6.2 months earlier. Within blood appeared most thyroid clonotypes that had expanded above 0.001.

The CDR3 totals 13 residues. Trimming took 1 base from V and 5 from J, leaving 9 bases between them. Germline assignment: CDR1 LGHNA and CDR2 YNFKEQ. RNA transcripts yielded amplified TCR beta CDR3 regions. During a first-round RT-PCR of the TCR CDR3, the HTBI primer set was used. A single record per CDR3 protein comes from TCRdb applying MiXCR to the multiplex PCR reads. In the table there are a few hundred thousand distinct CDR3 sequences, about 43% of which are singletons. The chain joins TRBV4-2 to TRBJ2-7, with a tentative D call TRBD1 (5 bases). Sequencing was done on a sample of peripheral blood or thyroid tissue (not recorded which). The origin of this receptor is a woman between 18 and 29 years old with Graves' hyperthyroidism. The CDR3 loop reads CASSQGGRDEQYF. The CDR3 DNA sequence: TGTGCCAGCAGCCAAGGGGGCAGGGACGAGCAGTACTTC.